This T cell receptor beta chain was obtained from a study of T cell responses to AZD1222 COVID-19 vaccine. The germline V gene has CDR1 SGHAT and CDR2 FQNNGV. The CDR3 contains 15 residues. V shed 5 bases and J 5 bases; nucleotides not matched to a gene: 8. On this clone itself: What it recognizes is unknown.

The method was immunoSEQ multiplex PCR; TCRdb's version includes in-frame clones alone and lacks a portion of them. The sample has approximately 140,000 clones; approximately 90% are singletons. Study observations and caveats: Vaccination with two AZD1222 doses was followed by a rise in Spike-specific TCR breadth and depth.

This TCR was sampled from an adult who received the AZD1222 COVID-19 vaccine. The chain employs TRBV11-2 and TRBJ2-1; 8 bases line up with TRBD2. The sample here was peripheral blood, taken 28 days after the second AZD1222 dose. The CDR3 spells CASSPSSGRNNEQFF. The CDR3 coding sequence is TGTGCCAGCAGCCCTTCTAGCGGGCGGAACAATGAGCAGTTCTTC.